One and the same sample provided the 23 T cell receptor beta chains below, sequenced in a study of T cell responses to AZD1222 COVID-19 vaccine. Sequenced by immunoSEQ multiplex PCR; TCRdb stores in-frame clones only, minus some. The sample yields approximately 100,000 clones, roughly 90% seen once. The source material was peripheral blood, sampled on day 0 of AZD1222 vaccination. These receptors were taken from an adult in good health.

This clone was picked up one time. The rearrangement joins TRBV11-3 to TRBJ1-1; 9 nucleotides match TRBD1. The junction had 3 bases not matched to a gene; V was cut back by 6 bases and J by 4 bases. Germline CDR1 SGHNT, CDR2 YENEEA. The CDR3 loop spans 13 amino acids. CDR3 sequence reads: CASSQQGATEAFF. The CDR3 region has the DNA TGTGCCAGCAGTCAACAGGGGGCCACTGAAGCTTTCTTT.

The V gene is TRBV5-4, the J gene TRBJ1-1; TRBD1 aligns across 9 bases. J gave up 5 bases and V 4 bases, and 12 bases lay outside the gene matches. CDR1 SGHNT and CDR2 YYREEE come from the germline V gene (reference sequence). The CDR3 contains 16 residues. This chain's CDR3 is CASSQFGRQGGTEAFF. The CDR3 DNA reads as TGTGCCAGCAGCCAATTCGGTCGACAGGGGGGGACTGAAGCTTTCTTT.

About this clone itself: Relative to the germline gene, one junction end is altered; a read error may explain this. The chain carries TRBV6-5 and TRBJ1-5; 7 bases fit TRBD1. The CDR3 has 15 residues. CDR1 MNHEY and CDR2 SVGAGI come from the germline V gene. This CDR3 reads CASSDSSRGGLSQHF. The CDR3 DNA is TGTGCCAGCAGTGACTCCTCCAGGGGGGGATTGTCCCAGCATTTT.

This chain links TRBV2 with TRBJ1-5; possibly TRBD1 for D (6 bases). CDR3 length equals 14 residues. Per germline, CDR1 SNHLY and CDR2 FYNNEI. With 6 bases removed from V and 0 bases from J, the gap between germline ends came to 9 bases. For the CDR3, the DNA is TGTGCCAGCAGGGAGACAGGTAGCAATCAGCCCCAGCATTTT. This gives the protein CASRETGSNQPQHF.

V gene TRBV12-5 combines with J gene TRBJ1-1; unclear D gene. V lost 0 bases and J 1 base, leaving 6 bases between the germline ends. The CDR3 runs to 14 residues. Germline V gives CDR1 LGHNT, CDR2 FRNRAP. CDR3: CASGLVPGNTEAFF. The CDR3 DNA reads TGTGCTAGTGGTTTGGTACCGGGGAACACTGAAGCTTTCTTT.

CDR3 nucleotide sequence: TGTGCCAGCAGCTTAGGGGTCGGCCAGCCCCAGCATTTT. Its translation: CASSLGVGQPQHF. The chain uses TRBV7-9 and TRBJ1-5; D is undetermined. The V end lost 1 base, the J end lost 7 bases, and 8 bases lay between the germline ends. This CDR3 is built from 13 residues. Germline assignment: CDR1 SEHNR and CDR2 FQNEAQ (reference sequence). Together with reference TRBV7-9 and TRBJ1-5, the CDR3 gives the full variable domain: DTGVSQNPRHKITKRGQNVTFRCDPISEHNRLYWYRQTLGQGPEFLTYFQNEAQLEKSRLLSDRFSAERPKGSFSTLEIQRTEQGDSAMYLCASSLGVGQPQHFGDGTRLSIL.

The chain joins TRBV10-3 to TRBJ2-2; D gene ambiguous. Germline CDR1 and CDR2: ENHRY and SYGVKD. V shed 4 bases and J shed 0 bases, with 9 bases lying between them. CDR3 length: 15 residues. DNA for the CDR3: TGTGCCATCAGTGCGGGCAGGACGAACACCGGGGAGCTGTTTTTT. As protein: CAISAGRTNTGELFF.

The genes are TRBV3-1 (or the pseudogene TRBV3-2) and TRBJ2-1; 10 nucleotides agree with TRBD1. V dropped 4 bases and J dropped 0; count of bases not matched to a gene: 12. The CDR3 consists of 19 residues. The germline gives CDR1 LGHDT, CDR2 YNNKEL (reference sequence). Written as DNA, the CDR3 is TGTGCCAGCAGCCCTCCGGGACAGGGGCCCCTATTCTCCTACAATGAGCAGTTCTTC. It codes for CASSPPGQGPLFSYNEQFF.

The J gene is TRBJ1-1, the V gene TRBV19; D ambiguous. The germline V and J ends were trimmed by 10 bases and 1 base, with 13 bases remaining between them. The CDR3 is 13 amino acids. Germline V gene lookup returns CDR1 LNHDA and CDR2 SQIVND (reference sequence). The CDR3 region is CATSQPSNTEAFF. CDR3 coding DNA: TGTGCCACCTCGCAGCCGTCGAACACTGAAGCTTTCTTT. The full variable domain, in which reference TRBV19 and TRBJ1-1 provide the parts outside the CDR3, is DGGITQSPKYLFRKEGQNVTLSCEQNLNHDAMYWYRQDPGQGLRLIYYSQIVNDFQKGDIAEGYSVSREKKESFPLTVTSAQKNPTAFYLCATSQPSNTEAFFGQGTRLTVV.

The V and J genes are TRBV7-7 and TRBJ2-1; unclear D gene. V shed 2 bases and J shed 9 bases, with 11 bases lying between them. CDR3 length: 13 amino acids. The germline V gene has CDR1 SSHAT and CDR2 FNYEAQ (reference sequence). CDR3: CASSLLGSLEQFF. The CDR3 region has the DNA TGTGCCAGCAGCTTACTCGGTAGTCTTGAGCAGTTCTTC.

The V call is TRBV6-2 or TRBV6-3, the J call TRBJ2-2; 9 bases agree with TRBD2. The CDR3 is 17 residues long. In germline, CDR1 is MNHEY, CDR2 SVGEGT. V was pared by 2 bases and J by 3 bases, with 7 bases of the junction left unmatched. The CDR3 nucleotides are TGTGCCAGCAGTTACGTGGCGGGAGGGGCGGACACCGGGGAGCTGTTTTTT. This sequence encodes CASSYVAGGADTGELFF.

The rearrangement links TRBV5-1 to TRBJ2-3; 8 bases line up with TRBD2. This CDR3 region has 15 residues. The V segment lost 3 bases and the J segment 5 bases; nucleotides outside the gene matches: 8. The germline V gene has CDR1 SGHRS and CDR2 YFSETQ. This CDR3 reads CASSWLGLVEDTQYF. CDR3 in DNA: TGCGCCAGCAGCTGGTTGGGACTAGTCGAAGATACGCAGTATTTT.

V usage is TRBV2 and J usage is TRBJ2-2; D unresolved. This CDR3 is built from 15 residues. The germline CDR1 and CDR2 sequences are SNHLY and FYNNEI. V was clipped by 4 bases and J by 6 bases, with 15 bases between them. The CDR3: CASSVSPNRPGELFF. The CDR3 nucleotides are TGTGCCAGCAGTGTATCCCCAAATCGGCCCGGGGAGCTGTTTTTT. The complete variable domain, with remaining parts taken from reference TRBV2 and TRBJ2-2, reads EPEVTQTPSHQVTQMGQEVILRCVPISNHLYFYWYRQILGQKVEFLVSFYNNEISEKSEIFDDQFSVERPDGSNFTLKIRSTKLEDSAMYFCASSVSPNRPGELFFGEGSRLTVL.

The chain joins TRBV6-1 to TRBJ1-1; D is uncertain. Trimming took off 6 bases at V and 2 bases at J, with 10 bases between the two ends. Germline CDR1 reads MNHNS; CDR2 reads SASEGT. The CDR3 is 13 amino acids. The CDR3 region has the DNA TGTGCCAGCAGCAACGAACTTAACACTGAAGCTTTCTTT. It encodes CASSNELNTEAFF.

This chain links TRBV29-1 with TRBJ2-5, with D possibly TRBD1 on 6 matching bases. The V end was cut by 7 bases, the J end by 5 bases, with 14 bases between. This CDR3 region has 12 residues. Germline CDR1 is SQVTM and CDR2 is ANQGSEA. CDR3 sequence reads: CSDLTGPETQYF. CDR3 coding DNA: TGCAGCGACCTTACAGGGCCCGAGACCCAGTACTTC.

The genes are TRBV30 and TRBJ2-1; no clear D. The CDR3 totals 13 residues. The germline V and J ends were trimmed by 0 bases and 4 bases, with 7 bases remaining between them. Per germline, CDR1 GTSNPN and CDR2 SVGIG (reference sequence). In DNA form, the CDR3 reads TGTGCCTGGAGTGTAGGCCATTACAATGAGCAGTTCTTC. Translating it yields CAWSVGHYNEQFF.

This chain joins TRBV27 and TRBJ2-3; 9 positions agree with TRBD1. The V gene's germline CDR1 is MNHEY and CDR2 SMNVEV (reference sequence). The CDR3 runs 14 residues. V trimming: 6 bases; J trimming: 2 bases; junction bases outside the gene matches: 3. This CDR3 is CASRGQGFTDTQYF. CDR3 DNA sequence: TGTGCCAGCAGGGGACAGGGCTTCACAGATACGCAGTATTTT.

The V and J genes are TRBV5-1 and TRBJ2-3; D perhaps matches TRBD2 (6 bases). This CDR3 comprises 14 residues. Trimming cost V 1 base and J 6 bases, with 12 bases left between them. CDR1 is SGHRS and CDR2 is YFSETQ in the germline V gene. CDR3 residues: CASSLSSAQDTQYF. Here the CDR3 DNA reads TGCGCCAGCAGCTTGTCTAGCGCGCAGGATACGCAGTATTTT.

This chain uses TRBV5-1 with TRBJ2-3; D call uncertain. Germline loops: CDR1 SGHRS, CDR2 YFSETQ. This CDR3 has 12 amino acids. V was trimmed by 1 base and J by 4 bases, leaving 4 bases between them. CDR3 DNA sequence: TGCGCCAGCAGCTTGCCGTCAGATACGCAGTATTTT. Amino acids: CASSLPSDTQYF.

The chain couples TRBV27 to TRBJ1-2, with D unclear. V dropped 1 base and J dropped 0 bases, with 6 bases sitting between them. Per the germline V gene, CDR1 is MNHEY and CDR2 is SMNVEV (reference sequence). The CDR3 is 14 amino acids. The CDR3 region has the DNA TGTGCCAGCAGTTTATTGGGCACTAACTATGGCTACACCTTC. It codes for CASSLLGTNYGYTF.

This clone was counted a single time. The J gene is TRBJ1-5, the V gene TRBV5-5; 7 bases align to TRBD1. This CDR3 region has 13 residues. Germline V gene lookup returns CDR1 SGHKS and CDR2 YYEKEE (reference sequence). V trimming: 3 bases; J trimming: 7 bases; junction bases outside the gene matches: 4. The DNA of the CDR3 is TGTGCCAGCAGCTCACAGGGGAACCAGCCCCAGCATTTT. Protein sequence: CASSSQGNQPQHF.

The gene calls are TRBV3-1 (or the pseudogene TRBV3-2) and TRBJ2-5; TRBD2 matches at 8 bases. CDR1 is LGHDT, CDR2 YNNKEL, per germline (reference sequence). This CDR3 has 16 amino acids. Germline trimming cut 1 base from V and 2 bases from J; bases unmatched to any gene: 6. The CDR3 DNA is TGTGCCAGCAGCCAAGTGGTAGCGGGACTACAAGAGACCCAGTACTTC. The encoded protein is CASSQVVAGLQETQYF.

The gene calls are TRBV3-1 (or the pseudogene TRBV3-2) and TRBJ2-5; 12 bases agree with TRBD2. CDR3 length: 17 residues. With V trimmed by 1 base and J by 0 bases, 3 bases remained unmatched. From germline, CDR1 is LGHDT and CDR2 YNNKEL (reference sequence). The CDR3 here is CASSQGLAGANQETQYF. CDR3 DNA sequence: TGTGCCAGCAGCCAAGGACTAGCGGGGGCCAACCAAGAGACCCAGTACTTC.